Presented here are 9 T cell receptor beta chains from one specimen sequenced in a study of response to subunit inactivated influenza vaccine. One entry per CDR3 protein, called by TCRdb with MiXCR from the RT-PCR reads. The table includes about 160,000 distinct CDR3 sequences, about 10% detected once. The source material was CD8+ T cells sorted from PBMCs, sampled less than 25 months after vaccination. The receptors derive from a man between 50 and 69 years old who received an inactivated influenza vaccine.

This clonotype has just a few counts. This chain connects TRBV20-1 to TRBJ2-7, with 12 positions matching TRBD2. CDR3 length: 15 amino acids. Germline values: CDR1 DFQATT, CDR2 SNEGSKA (reference sequence). The trim removed 4 bases at V and 4 bases at J, leaving 8 bases unmatched. The CDR3 region has the DNA TGCAGTGCTACCCCGACTAGCGGGAGTACGTACGAGCAGTACTTC. Translated: CSATPTSGSTYEQYF.

On this clonotype itself: Likely a read error: the CDR3 ends without its conserved phenylalanine or tryptophan. The J gene is TRBJ2-3, the V gene TRBV7-8; no definite D call. The germline V gene encodes CDR1 SGHVS and CDR2 FQNEAQ. The CDR3 spans 15 residues. Trimming took 3 bases from V and 0 from J, leaving 10 bases between them. CDR3 residues: CASSLIGSSTDTQYI. The CDR3 nucleotides read TGTGCCAGCAGCTTGATAGGATCTAGCACAGATACGCAGTATATT.

This clonotype showed up just a few times. V and J are TRBV7-3 and TRBJ2-2; perhaps TRBD2 as D (5 bases). V was cut by 5 bases and J by 2 bases, with 15 bases left in between. This CDR3 is built from 16 residues. CDR1 is SGHTA, CDR2 FQGTGA, per germline. The DNA for the CDR3 is TGTGCCAGCAGCGCCGGACTGAAGCCAAACACCGGGGAGCTGTTTTTT. Its translation: CASSAGLKPNTGELFF.

This clonotype came up many times. This chain links TRBV21-1 with TRBJ2-7; TRBD1, as called in the table, went unchecked against the DNA. TRBV21-1 is a listed pseudogene. This CDR3 has 15 amino acids. The CDR3 region has the DNA TGTGCCAGCAGCAAGGGGACAAATCCCCCCTACGAGCAGTACTTC. Protein product: CASSKGTNPPYEQYF.

J is TRBJ2-1 and V is TRBV29-1, with 14 bases fitting TRBD2. J lost 6 bases, V lost 6 bases, and 13 bases had no gene match. This CDR3 spans 17 amino acids. CDR1 and CDR2 (germline): SQVTM, ANQGSEA. The chain's CDR3 is CSVGGLAGVLRGNEQFF. CDR3 sequence (DNA): TGCAGCGTGGGGGGACTAGCGGGAGTCCTGCGGGGCAATGAGCAGTTCTTC.

The J gene is TRBJ2-3, the V gene TRBV12-3 or TRBV12-4; 7 bases align to TRBD2. After removal of 6 bases from V and 3 bases from J, the junction contained 3 bases not matched to a gene. The CDR3 length is 13 residues. This CDR3 is CASSQLATDTQYF. DNA of the CDR3: TGTGCCAGCAGCCAACTAGCGACAGATACGCAGTATTTT.

This clonotype has only a few counts. The V and J genes are TRBV5-8 and TRBJ2-2; D ambiguous. V lost 0 bases, J lost 1 base, and 10 bases lay in between. There are 16 residues in the CDR3. Per germline, CDR1 SGHTS and CDR2 YDEGEE. The CDR3 region is CASSLVLTLNTGELFF. DNA for the CDR3: TGTGCCAGCAGCTTGGTACTGACATTGAACACCGGGGAGCTGTTTTTT.

This clonotype was seen more than once but under ten times. The rearrangement joins TRBV7-9 to TRBJ2-1, with TRBD2 as a possible D gene (5 bases). The CDR3 is made up of 15 amino acids. With 2 bases removed from V and 5 bases from J, the gap between germline ends came to 13 bases. Germline V gives CDR1 SEHNR, CDR2 FQNEAQ (reference sequence). The chain's CDR3 is CASSLRGLLDNEQFF. In nucleotides, the CDR3 is TGTGCCAGCAGCTTACGTGGACTCCTCGACAATGAGCAGTTCTTC.

The rearrangement joins TRBV7-9 to TRBJ2-3; 9 bases align to TRBD2. Germline CDR1 SEHNR, CDR2 FQNEAQ (reference sequence). The V and J ends lost 5 bases and 6 bases, in that order; junction bases with no gene match: 9. The CDR3 has 15 residues. This CDR3 is CASSEPGLASDTQYF. Here the CDR3 DNA reads TGTGCCAGCAGCGAGCCGGGACTAGCCTCGGATACGCAGTATTTT.